This TCR beta chain originates from a study of T cells in Graves' hyperthyroidism and ophthalmopathy. About the research overall: Initial diagnosis, before any treatment, was when peripheral blood was collected.

Germline loops: CDR1 KGHSH, CDR2 LQKENI. Trimming stripped 3 bases from V and 1 base from J, with 6 bases between. The CDR3 loop spans 13 amino acids. Overall study findings and caveats: The model foresaw ophthalmopathy a median around 6.8 months prior to onset. Within blood appeared most thyroid clonotypes that had expanded above 0.001.

This clonotype has a count of ten or more. Antigen unknown. What was amplified from RNA transcripts were TCR beta CDR3 regions. Primed by the HTBI set, a first-round RT-PCR was run on the TCR CDR3. TCRdb used MiXCR to reprocess the multiplex PCR reads, holding one entry per CDR3 protein. The data hold approximately 620,000 distinct CDR3 sequences, with about a sixth observed a single time. The source of this sequence is a woman in her 40s with Graves' ophthalmopathy. What was sequenced was blood. The chain has TRBV18 and TRBJ1-1; D gene unclear. CDR3 residues: CASSPLENTEAFF. The CDR3 bases are TGTGCCAGCTCACCTCTAGAGAACACTGAAGCTTTCTTT. Filled out from reference TRBV18 and TRBJ1-1, the complete variable domain reads NAGVMQNPRHLVRRRGQEARLRCSPMKGHSHVYWYRQLPEEGLKFMVYLQKENIIDESGMPKERFSAEFPKEGPSILRIQQVVRGDSAAYFCASSPLENTEAFFGQGTRLTVV.